The subject of this entry is one T cell receptor (beta chain). Its target is not known. PCR was performed using 60 Vbeta and 13 Jbeta primers. Only in-frame clones appear in the TCRdb table, and some are missing; sequencing was by immunoSEQ multiplex PCR. The table has around 140,000 clones, 61% seen once. V lost 0 bases to trimming and J lost 7 bases, with 7 bases between them. CDR1 LGHNA and CDR2 YSLEER come from the germline V gene. CDR3 size: 13 residues. This sample was taken from a study of cytomegalovirus exposure and HLA in healthy donors. Notes on the study in general: Later analysis suggested links between common viral pathogens and several top significant clusters. Sequencing likely generated an artifact that appeared as a cluster of highly shared sequence variants.

This chain uses TRBV4-3 with TRBJ2-1; tentatively, D is TRBD1 (5 bases). Sequenced sample: PBMCs. The sequence was obtained from a male donor in good health and CMV-seronegative. CDR3 residues: CASSQDKGNEQFF. Written as DNA, the CDR3 is TGCGCCAGCAGCCAAGATAAGGGGAATGAGCAGTTCTTC.